These 22 T cell receptor beta chains were sequenced from one sample in a study of cytomegalovirus exposure and HLA in healthy donors. Primers included in the PCR were 60 Vbeta and 13 Jbeta primers. Generated by immunoSEQ multiplex PCR, the TCRdb table keeps only in-frame clones and is missing some. The sample gives some 210,000 clones, 87% of which show up once; 1% to 1.5% is in the top ten. Sequencing used PBMCs. The receptors shown here come from a man between 25 and 39 years old in good health and CMV-seronegative.

This clone was seen more than once but under ten times. The chain joins TRBV19 to TRBJ2-1, with 10 bases aligning to TRBD1. Germline assignment: CDR1 LNHDA and CDR2 SQIVND (reference sequence). The CDR3 runs 16 residues. The ends lost 5 bases at V and 3 bases at J; junction bases unmatched: 7. CDR3 coding DNA: TGTGCCAGTAGTGTTGGGCGGACAGGGGGCTACAATGAGCAGTTCTTC. Translation: CASSVGRTGGYNEQFF.

The chain combines TRBV11-3 with TRBJ2-5; 9 bases are shared with TRBD1. The V segment lost 5 bases and the J segment 5 bases; nucleotides outside the gene matches: 3. The CDR3 sequence is 13 residues long. From germline, CDR1 is SGHNT and CDR2 YENEEA. The CDR3 protein is CASSRGTGETQYF. The DNA of the CDR3 is TGTGCCAGCAGCCGTGGGACAGGGGAGACCCAGTACTTC.

V usage is TRBV28 and J usage is TRBJ2-1, with 11 bases aligning to TRBD2. The V segment lost 1 base and the J segment 2 bases; nucleotides outside the gene matches: 13. Germline CDR1 MDHEN, CDR2 SYDVKM. The CDR3 totals 20 residues. This CDR3 reads CASSLSVAGGSLGPYNEQFF. CDR3 bases: TGTGCCAGCAGTTTATCAGTAGCGGGAGGGTCTCTAGGTCCCTACAATGAGCAGTTCTTC. Supplemented by reference TRBV28 and TRBJ2-1, the full variable domain reads DVKVTQSSRYLVKRTGEKVFLECVQDMDHENMFWYRQDPGLGLRLIYFSYDVKMKEKGDIPEGYSVSREKKERFSLILESASTNQTSMYLCASSLSVAGGSLGPYNEQFFGPGTRLTVL.

This chain links TRBV5-5 with TRBJ1-2; 9 nucleotides agree with TRBD1. V was pared by 0 bases and J by 7 bases, with 10 bases of the junction left unmatched. In germline, CDR1 is SGHKS, CDR2 YYEKEE (reference sequence). The CDR3 covers 16 residues. The CDR3: CASSLDTGGDLRGYTF. CDR3 in DNA: TGTGCCAGCAGCTTGGACACAGGGGGCGATTTGCGTGGCTACACCTTC. Drawing the rest from reference TRBV5-5 and TRBJ1-2, the complete variable domain is DAGVTQSPTHLIKTRGQQVTLRCSPISGHKSVSWYQQVLGQGPQFIFQYYEKEERGRGNFPDRFSARQFPNYSSELNVNALLLGDSALYLCASSLDTGGDLRGYTFGSGTRLTVV.

V and J are TRBV9 and TRBJ1-2, with a tentative D call TRBD1 (5 bases). Trimming removed 3 bases at V and 5 bases at J, with 8 bases between. Per the germline V gene, CDR1 is SGDLS and CDR2 is YYNGEE. The CDR3 length is 12 residues. The CDR3 nucleotides are TGTGCCAGCAGCGAGGACAAATATGGCTACACCTTC. This encodes CASSEDKYGYTF.

The chain links TRBV4-1 to TRBJ2-2; TRBD2 matches 12 bases. Trimming took 1 base from V and 1 from J; bases not matched to a gene: 4. Germline values: CDR1 MGHRA, CDR2 YSYEKL. This CDR3 is built from 18 residues. CDR3 sequence: CASSQGPGLAGNTGELFF. The CDR3 coding sequence is TGCGCCAGCAGCCAAGGCCCGGGACTAGCGGGGAACACCGGGGAGCTGTTTTTT.

The J gene is TRBJ2-3, the V gene TRBV29-1; a possible D gene is TRBD2 (5 bases). The length of the CDR3 is 16 residues. CDR1 is SQVTM and CDR2 is ANQGSEA in the germline V gene. Trimming took 6 bases from V and 4 from J, leaving 23 bases between them. Here the CDR3 reads CSVRGSVGVQADTQYF. For the CDR3, the DNA is TGCAGCGTCCGAGGCTCAGTGGGAGTTCAGGCAGATACGCAGTATTTT.

This clone came up a few times. The V and J genes are TRBV7-9 and TRBJ1-4; D not certain. In germline, CDR1 is SEHNR, CDR2 FQNEAQ (reference sequence). V lost 5 bases, J lost 8 bases, and 6 bases lay in between. The CDR3 is 11 residues long. CDR3 nucleotide sequence: TGTGCCAGCAGCATACAGGAAAAACTGTTTTTT. Amino acids: CASSIQEKLFF.

J is TRBJ1-2 and V is TRBV7-2; D is unclear. The CDR3 contains 14 residues. Per germline, CDR1 SGHTA and CDR2 FQGNSA. Trimming pared 6 bases from V and 6 bases from J, leaving 17 bases between. CDR3 region: CASSPSRAFDGYTF. DNA of the CDR3: TGTGCCAGCAGTCCCTCCCGAGCGTTCGATGGCTACACCTTC.

Turning to this clone: At one end, the junction sequence differs from germline, possibly due to a read error. V is TRBV6-5 and J is TRBJ1-2, with D possibly being TRBD1 (6 bases). This CDR3 contains 13 residues. Germline V gene data show CDR1 as MNHEY and CDR2 as SVGAGI. This CDR3 is CASSYSNRVGNTF. CDR3 sequence (DNA): TGTGCCAGCAGTTACTCGAACAGGGTTGGCAACACCTTC.

The chain uses TRBV10-2 and TRBJ1-5; 8 bases fit TRBD1. The CDR3 length is 15 residues. Germline assignment: CDR1 WSHSY and CDR2 SAAADI. V shed 10 bases and J 0 bases; nucleotides not matched to a gene: 8. In DNA form, the CDR3 reads TGCGCCACTTACAGGGGGGGGAATAGCAATCAGCCCCAGCATTTT. Protein sequence: CATYRGGNSNQPQHF.

The chain joins TRBV5-1 to TRBJ1-2; tentative D call: TRBD1 (5 bases). This CDR3 is built from 11 residues. Germline V lookup: CDR1 SGHRS, CDR2 YFSETQ. Between the trimmed V and J ends, which lost 6 bases and 8 bases, there was a span of 11 bases. Here the CDR3 reads CASTAGQGYTF. Written as DNA, the CDR3 is TGCGCCAGCACAGCAGGGCAGGGCTACACCTTC.

The chain recombines TRBV6-6 with TRBJ1-5; D is uncertain. V lost 0 bases and J 4 bases, leaving 10 bases between the germline ends. The CDR3 runs to 15 residues. Germline V CDR1 and CDR2: MNHNY, SVGAGI (reference sequence). The CDR3 coding sequence is TGTGCCAGCAGTTACTCGAGCTTAGAGAATCAGCCCCAGCATTTT. Its translation is CASSYSSLENQPQHF.

The V call is TRBV28, the J call TRBJ2-7, with 7 bases aligning to TRBD1. Trimming cost V 6 bases and J 5 bases; bases outside gene matches: 22. Per germline, CDR1 MDHEN and CDR2 SYDVKM. There are 18 residues in the CDR3. The CDR3 spells CASSHIFRDSSEGNEQYF. CDR3 DNA sequence: TGTGCCAGCAGCCACATCTTCCGGGACAGCTCCGAGGGAAACGAGCAGTACTTC.

This chain uses TRBV5-4 with TRBJ2-7; a possible D gene is TRBD2 (6 bases). The CDR3 runs to 15 residues. Germline V gene data show CDR1 as SGHNT and CDR2 as YYREEE (reference sequence). V lost 5 bases and J lost 3, with 18 bases in between. CDR3 amino acids: CASSPPGAGNYEQYF. Here the CDR3 DNA reads TGTGCCAGCAGTCCTCCGGGTGCGGGGAACTACGAGCAGTACTTC.

The table lists this clone with a count of one. V usage is TRBV6-5 and J usage is TRBJ1-1, with 7 bases matching TRBD1. The CDR3 spans 15 residues. CDR1 and CDR2 (germline): MNHEY, SVGAGI. V shed 0 bases and J 1 base; nucleotides not matched to a gene: 2. CDR3 amino acids: CASSYSGGGNTEAFF. The CDR3 region has the DNA TGTGCCAGCAGTTACTCAGGGGGCGGGAACACTGAAGCTTTCTTT.

The V call is TRBV2, the J call TRBJ2-5; 7 nucleotides line up with TRBD2. The V and J ends lost 3 bases and 4 bases, in that order; junction bases with no gene match: 8. CDR3 length: 15 residues. Germline CDR1 is SNHLY and CDR2 is FYNNEI. Written as DNA, the CDR3 is TGTGCCAGCAGTGAGATCGGGCGGGAGAGAGAGACCCAGTACTTC. It is translated as CASSEIGRERETQYF.

Here the CDR3 DNA reads TGTGCCAGCTCACCCCGGACTAGCGGGACACAAGAGACCCAGTACTTC. As protein: CASSPRTSGTQETQYF. The chain employs TRBV18 and TRBJ2-5, with 12 bases fitting TRBD2. Germline CDR1 KGHSH, CDR2 LQKENI. This CDR3 contains 16 residues. With V trimmed by 3 bases and J by 2 bases, 4 bases remained unmatched. The whole variable domain, remainder taken from reference TRBV18 and TRBJ2-5, is NAGVMQNPRHLVRRRGQEARLRCSPMKGHSHVYWYRQLPEEGLKFMVYLQKENIIDESGMPKERFSAEFPKEGPSILRIQQVVRGDSAAYFCASSPRTSGTQETQYFGPGTRLLVL.

This clone has more than one count but fewer than ten. DNA of the CDR3: TGTGCCAGCAGCCCGAGTTGTGTAGCGGGGCCGGGGACCGGGGAGCTGTTTTTT. This encodes CASSPSCVAGPGTGELFF. The chain recombines TRBV7-4 with TRBJ2-2; 8 nucleotides agree with TRBD2. In germline, CDR1 is SGHVT, CDR2 SQSDAQ. The ends lost 5 bases at V and 5 bases at J; junction bases unmatched: 16. The CDR3 totals 18 residues. Complete variable domain (other parts from reference TRBV7-4 and TRBJ2-2): GAGVSQSPRYKVAKRGRDVALRCDSISGHVTLYWYRQTLGQGSEVLTYSQSDAQRDKSGRPSGRFSAERPERSVSTLKIQRTEQGDSAVYLCASSPSCVAGPGTGELFFGEGSRLTVL.

V and J are TRBV19 and TRBJ2-4, with D possibly being TRBD1 (5 bases). This CDR3 is 13 amino acids long. Germline V gene sequence: CDR1 LNHDA, CDR2 SQIVND (reference sequence). V lost 9 bases and J lost 2, with 11 bases in between. For the CDR3, the DNA is TGTGCCAGCGCACAGGATCCCAAAAACATTCAGTACTTC. The encoded protein is CASAQDPKNIQYF.

V is TRBV4-1 and J is TRBJ2-7; 9 nucleotides agree with TRBD2. The junction had 6 bases not matched to a gene; V was cut back by 0 bases and J by 0 bases. The CDR3 is 17 amino acids. Germline-derived CDR1 and CDR2 are MGHRA and YSYEKL. CDR3 region: CASSQEEASGTSYEQYF. The CDR3 DNA reads as TGCGCCAGCAGCCAAGAAGAGGCTAGCGGGACCTCCTACGAGCAGTACTTC.

This clone showed up just once. This chain connects TRBV13 to TRBJ2-5; TRBD2 matches 11 bases. This CDR3 region has 16 residues. J gave up 5 bases and V 4 bases, and 9 bases lay outside the gene matches. The germline CDR1 and CDR2 sequences are PRHDT and FYEKMQ (reference sequence). The CDR3 is CASSYPTSGTKETQYF. As DNA, the CDR3 is TGTGCCAGCAGCTACCCGACTAGCGGGACCAAGGAGACCCAGTACTTC.